This TCR beta chain was documented in a study of cytomegalovirus exposure and HLA in healthy donors. PCR employed 60 Vbeta and 13 Jbeta primers. Assay used: immunoSEQ multiplex PCR; TCRdb lists only in-frame clones, some missing. The sample has about 110,000 clones; approximately 15% are singletons. With V trimmed by 3 bases and J by 6 bases, 5 bases remained unmatched. The germline gives CDR1 MNHEY, CDR2 SMNVEV (reference sequence). This CDR3 has 16 amino acids. The sample comprised PBMCs. The V call is TRBV27, the J call TRBJ2-7; 16 nucleotides line up with TRBD2. This sequence originates from a woman between 18 and 29 years old in good health and CMV-seronegative. The DNA for the CDR3 is TGTGCCAGCAGTTTCGGGACTAGCGGGGGGGCGGGCGAGCAGTACTTC. Its protein product is CASSFGTSGGAGEQYF.